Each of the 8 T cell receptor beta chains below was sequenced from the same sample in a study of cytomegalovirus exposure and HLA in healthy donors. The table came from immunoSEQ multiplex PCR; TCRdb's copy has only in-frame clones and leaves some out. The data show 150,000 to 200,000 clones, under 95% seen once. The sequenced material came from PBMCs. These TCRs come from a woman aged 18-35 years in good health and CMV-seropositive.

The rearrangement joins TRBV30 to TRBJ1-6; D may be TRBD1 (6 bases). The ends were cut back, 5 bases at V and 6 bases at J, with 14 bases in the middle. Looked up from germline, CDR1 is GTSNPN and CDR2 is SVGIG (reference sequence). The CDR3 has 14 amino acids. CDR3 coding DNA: TGTGCCTGGGCGGGGGGGCGCGGTAATTCACCCCTCCACTTT. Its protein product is CAWAGGRGNSPLHF.

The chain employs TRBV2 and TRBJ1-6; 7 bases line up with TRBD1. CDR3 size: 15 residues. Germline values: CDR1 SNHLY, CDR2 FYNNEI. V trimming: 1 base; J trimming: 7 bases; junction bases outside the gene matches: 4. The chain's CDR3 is CASSEVGQKNSPLHF. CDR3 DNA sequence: TGTGCCAGCAGTGAAGTGGGACAGAAGAATTCACCCCTCCACTTT.

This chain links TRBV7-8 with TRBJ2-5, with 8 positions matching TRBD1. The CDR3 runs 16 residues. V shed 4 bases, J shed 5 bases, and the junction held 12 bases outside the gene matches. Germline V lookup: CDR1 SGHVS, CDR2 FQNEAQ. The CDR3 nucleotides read TGTGCCAGCAGCTCGTTCCGGGACAGGACTGGGGAGACCCAGTACTTC. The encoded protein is CASSSFRDRTGETQYF.

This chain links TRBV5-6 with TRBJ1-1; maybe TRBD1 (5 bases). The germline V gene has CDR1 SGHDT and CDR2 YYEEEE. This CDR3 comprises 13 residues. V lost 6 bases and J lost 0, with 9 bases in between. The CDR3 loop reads CASKPGMNTEAFF. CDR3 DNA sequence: TGTGCCAGCAAACCAGGGATGAACACTGAAGCTTTCTTT.

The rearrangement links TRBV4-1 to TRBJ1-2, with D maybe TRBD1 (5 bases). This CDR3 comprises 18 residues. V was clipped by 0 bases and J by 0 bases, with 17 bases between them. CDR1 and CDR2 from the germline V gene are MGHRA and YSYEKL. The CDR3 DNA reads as TGCGCCAGCAGCCAAGAACAGGCAGGAAGGAGTGCTAACTATGGCTACACCTTC. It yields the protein CASSQEQAGRSANYGYTF.

The CDR3 is CASKQGYPLHF. As DNA, the CDR3 is TGTGCCAGCAAGCAGGGGTACCCCCTCCACTTT. The chain is built from TRBV6-1 and TRBJ1-6; maybe TRBD1 (6 bases). Germline loops: CDR1 MNHNS, CDR2 SASEGT. This CDR3 is built from 11 residues. V dropped 7 bases and J dropped 13 bases, with 11 bases sitting between them.

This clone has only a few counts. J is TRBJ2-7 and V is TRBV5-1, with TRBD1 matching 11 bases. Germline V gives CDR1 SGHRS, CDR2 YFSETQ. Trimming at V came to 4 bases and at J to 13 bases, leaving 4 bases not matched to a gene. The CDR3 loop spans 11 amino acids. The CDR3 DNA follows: TGCGCCAGCAGCCAAGGGACAGGGGGTTACTTC. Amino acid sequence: CASSQGTGGYF.

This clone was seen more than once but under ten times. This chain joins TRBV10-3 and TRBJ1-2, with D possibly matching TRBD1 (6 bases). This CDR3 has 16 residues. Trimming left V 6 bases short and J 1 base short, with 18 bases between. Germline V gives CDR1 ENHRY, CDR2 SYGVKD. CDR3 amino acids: CAISGGLDRHNYGYTF. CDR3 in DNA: TGTGCCATCAGCGGGGGGTTGGACAGACATAACTATGGCTACACCTTC.